This entry is about one T cell receptor beta chain. The sequenced cases were selected for having the highest brain T cell transcript signatures. The protocol was immunoSEQ multiplex PCR, while the TCRdb copy is restricted to in-frame clones and leaves out a portion. The sample contains 50,000 to 75,000 clones, about 96% of which appear only once. The source of the sample is a study of brain T cells in children with intractable seizures. The CDR3 covers 11 residues. Trimming stripped 7 bases from V and 7 bases from J, with 12 bases between. The germline CDR1 and CDR2 sequences are SGHRS and YFSETQ. The TCR was taken from a boy in the first two years of life with focal cortical dysplasia and intractable seizures. This chain links TRBV5-1 with TRBJ2-7, with D possibly being TRBD1 (5 bases). The starting material was peripheral blood, obtained at surgery. The CDR3 protein is CASQGRAEQYF. The CDR3 bases are TGCGCCAGCCAGGGCAGGGCGGAGCAGTACTTC.